The 26 T cell receptor beta chains presented below share a single source sample, sequenced in a study of cytomegalovirus exposure and HLA in healthy donors (dated by TCRdb to 2016 to 2017). The library was made by the immunoSEQ multiplex PCR assay. For the multiplex PCR, a mixture combining 60 forward primers for TCR Vbeta segments and 13 reverse primers for TCR Jbeta segments was used. In TCRdb, the immuneACCESS table is reduced to in-frame sequences with V and J assigned. These tables do not hold every clone; where another copy was compared, an unresolved V gene accounts for under half, and the others remain unexplained. The sample profile shows some 140,000 clones; more than 75% of them were found once. Jointly, the top ten make up about 8.1% of the sample. The specimen was PBMCs. The source of these receptors is a woman aged 45-65 years in good health and CMV-seropositive.

The CDR3 protein is CASSPGGRRDEQFF. The DNA for the CDR3 is TGTGCCAGCAGCCCGGGCGGCCGCAGGGATGAGCAGTTCTTC. The chain couples TRBV5-5 to TRBJ2-1; the D gene is possibly TRBD1 (5 bases). Germline V gene lookup returns CDR1 SGHKS and CDR2 YYEKEE (reference sequence). The V and J ends lost 4 bases and 8 bases respectively, with 16 bases between them. This CDR3 spans 14 amino acids.

The chain employs TRBV5-1 and TRBJ2-1, with 14 bases identical to TRBD2. J lost 5 bases, V lost 3 bases, and 1 base had no gene match. CDR1 and CDR2 (germline): SGHRS, YFSETQ. This CDR3 comprises 15 residues. The CDR3 sequence is CASSSGLAGDNEQFF. CDR3 bases: TGCGCCAGCAGCTCGGGACTAGCGGGAGACAATGAGCAGTTCTTC.

The chain links TRBV15 to TRBJ2-7, with TRBD2 as a possible D gene (6 bases). This CDR3 region has 13 residues. The germline V and J ends were trimmed by 4 bases and 6 bases, with 13 bases remaining between them. The V gene's germline CDR1 is LNHNV and CDR2 YYDKDF (reference sequence). CDR3 in DNA: TGTGCCACCAGCACCGGGAGCGGACTCGAGCAGTACTTC. Its protein is CATSTGSGLEQYF.

This chain joins TRBV10-3 and TRBJ1-1, with D unclear. Deletions cut 4 bases from V and 0 bases from J, with 6 bases between. Germline CDR1 reads ENHRY; CDR2 reads SYGVKD. The CDR3 runs to 13 residues. CDR3 DNA: TGTGCCATCAGTGGGGCTATGAACACTGAAGCTTTCTTT. This sequence encodes CAISGAMNTEAFF.

This clone has just one count. The chain uses TRBV6-5 and TRBJ1-5; 9 bases agree with TRBD1. The CDR3 has 13 amino acids. V lost 5 bases and J lost 7; bases outside the gene matches: 3. Germline loops: CDR1 MNHEY, CDR2 SVGAGI. The CDR3 DNA is TGTGCCAGCAGTGTGGACAGGGGCCAGCCCCAGCATTTT. Protein: CASSVDRGQPQHF.

The chain couples TRBV10-3 to TRBJ1-2, with 10 bases identical to TRBD1. The CDR3 consists of 15 residues. The J segment lost 3 bases and the V segment lost 6 bases, leaving 7 bases of the junction unmatched. Germline CDR1 is ENHRY and CDR2 is SYGVKD. The CDR3 coding sequence is TGTGCCATCAGCCTAGACAGGGGGCGCGACTATGGCTACACCTTC. Encoded protein: CAISLDRGRDYGYTF.

The V and J genes are TRBV7-3 and TRBJ2-1; 10 bases align to TRBD2. Germline-derived CDR1 and CDR2 are SGHTA and FQGTGA. The CDR3 has 15 residues. The V and J ends lost 5 bases and 3 bases, in that order; junction bases with no gene match: 4. The chain's CDR3 is CASSATSGNYNEQFF. The CDR3 DNA is TGTGCCAGCAGCGCCACTAGCGGGAACTACAATGAGCAGTTCTTC.

This clone was counted only a few times. This chain links TRBV18 with TRBJ2-5; 7 bases map to TRBD2. Germline-derived CDR1 and CDR2 are KGHSH and LQKENI. There are 14 residues in the CDR3. Trimming took 2 bases from V and 6 from J; bases not matched to a gene: 6. The chain's CDR3 is CASSPGAGEKTQYF. In DNA, the CDR3 is TGTGCCAGCTCACCAGGGGCGGGAGAAAAGACCCAGTACTTC.

This chain links TRBV28 with TRBJ2-2; D is uncertain. V gave up 7 bases and J gave up 4 bases, with 19 bases separating them. The CDR3 has 16 amino acids. Germline V gene data show CDR1 as MDHEN and CDR2 as SYDVKM. CDR3 in DNA: TGTGCCAGCAAGGCTGACACATCCACAGTCACCGGGGAGCTGTTTTTT. It yields the protein CASKADTSTVTGELFF.

This clone was recorded once. The rearrangement joins TRBV10-3 to TRBJ2-5, with a weak D call TRBD2 (6 bases). CDR3 size: 13 residues. With 5 bases removed from V and 2 bases from J, the gap between germline ends came to 9 bases. CDR1 is ENHRY and CDR2 is SYGVKD in the germline V gene. CDR3 in amino acids: CAISPGVQETQYF. In DNA form, the CDR3 reads TGTGCCATCAGTCCGGGAGTTCAAGAGACCCAGTACTTC.

The chain recombines TRBV13 with TRBJ2-1; D possibly corresponds to TRBD1 (7 bases). CDR1 is PRHDT, CDR2 FYEKMQ, per germline (reference sequence). V was trimmed by 5 bases and J by 2 bases, leaving 13 bases between them. This CDR3 comprises 15 residues. CDR3 in DNA: TGTGCCAGCAGCCGACAGGGACTGACCTACAATGAGCAGTTCTTC. Protein: CASSRQGLTYNEQFF.

The J gene is TRBJ1-1, the V gene TRBV28; D gene uncertain. Per germline, CDR1 MDHEN and CDR2 SYDVKM. There are 14 residues in the CDR3. Trimming shortened V by 2 bases and J by 5 bases, and 12 bases separated the two germline ends. The CDR3 spells CASSLRGRDTEAFF. CDR3 bases: TGTGCCAGCAGTTTACGCGGACGGGATACTGAAGCTTTCTTT.

This rearrangement joins TRBV5-6 to TRBJ1-3; D possibly corresponds to TRBD1 (5 bases). In germline, CDR1 is SGHDT, CDR2 YYEEEE. Trimming removed 2 bases at V and 2 bases at J, with 8 bases between. The CDR3 loop spans 14 amino acids. The CDR3 bases are TGTGCCAGCAGCTTAGACAGCGCTGGAAACACCATATATTTT. It codes for CASSLDSAGNTIYF.

The chain recombines TRBV6-4 with TRBJ2-2; D is unclear. This CDR3 is 16 amino acids long. V was shortened by 4 bases and J by 0 bases, with 12 bases between the two germline ends. Germline-derived CDR1 and CDR2 are MRHNA and SNTAGT. Written as DNA, the CDR3 is TGTGCCAGCAGTGTAATCAGTCCCGCGAACACCGGGGAGCTGTTTTTT. Encoded protein: CASSVISPANTGELFF.

J is TRBJ1-5 and V is TRBV18; the D gene is possibly TRBD1 (5 bases). CDR3 length: 18 amino acids. V was shortened by 4 bases and J by 0 bases, with 19 bases between the two germline ends. Germline V gene data show CDR1 as KGHSH and CDR2 as LQKENI. The CDR3 DNA is TGTGCCAGCTCACTAAGGGTACAGGTGGGGTATAGCAATCAGCCCCAGCATTTT. Encoded protein: CASSLRVQVGYSNQPQHF.

This chain uses TRBV28 with TRBJ1-5, with TRBD1 as a possible D gene (5 bases). The germline CDR1 and CDR2 sequences are MDHEN and SYDVKM. The CDR3 runs 13 residues. Trimming removed 3 bases at V and 4 bases at J, with 7 bases between. The CDR3 nucleotides are TGTGCCAGCAGTTTCCCAGGGAATCAGCCCCAGCATTTT. This gives the protein CASSFPGNQPQHF.

The V call is TRBV2, the J call TRBJ2-7, with 10 nucleotides matching TRBD1. In germline, CDR1 is SNHLY, CDR2 FYNNEI. V was clipped by 6 bases and J by 2 bases; unmatched bases: 4. The CDR3 extends over 14 amino acids. The CDR3 DNA follows: TGTGCCAGCAGATCGGACAGGGGGACCTACGAGCAGTACTTC. Its protein product is CASRSDRGTYEQYF.

V usage is TRBV19 and J usage is TRBJ2-7; 10 bases agree with TRBD2. The V gene's germline CDR1 is LNHDA and CDR2 SQIVND (reference sequence). The CDR3 spans 13 residues. Trimming cost V 3 bases and J 7 bases; bases outside gene matches: 3. CDR3 coding DNA: TGTGCCAGTAGTATGTCGGGACTAGCGGAGCAGTACTTC. Encoded protein: CASSMSGLAEQYF.

V gene TRBV4-3 combines with J gene TRBJ2-2, with 8 bases lining up with TRBD2. The CDR3 length is 16 residues. After removal of 0 bases from V and 6 bases from J, the junction contained 6 bases not matched to a gene. In germline, CDR1 is LGHNA, CDR2 YSLEER. CDR3 coding DNA: TGCGCCAGCAGCCAAGACCCACTAGCGGCCCCCGGGGAGCTGTTTTTT. It translates to CASSQDPLAAPGELFF.

The chain employs TRBV5-1 and TRBJ2-3, with 8 bases fitting TRBD2. This CDR3 is 14 amino acids long. Germline CDR1 reads SGHRS; CDR2 reads YFSETQ. The ends lost 7 bases at V and 0 bases at J; junction bases unmatched: 4. CDR3 sequence: CASVRGGSTDTQYF. The CDR3 bases are TGCGCCAGCGTCCGGGGGGGTAGCACAGATACGCAGTATTTT. Variable domain in full (rest from reference TRBV5-1 and TRBJ2-3): KAGVTQTPRYLIKTRGQQVTLSCSPISGHRSVSWYQQTPGQGLQFLFEYFSETQRNKGNFPGRFSGRQFSNSRSEMNVSTLELGDSALYLCASVRGGSTDTQYFGPGTRLTVL.

This clone was observed once. V usage is TRBV10-3 and J usage is TRBJ1-4; perhaps TRBD1 as D (6 bases). Between the trimmed V and J ends, which lost 6 bases and 3 bases, there was a span of 8 bases. The CDR3 has 13 amino acids. CDR1 and CDR2 (germline): ENHRY, SYGVKD. CDR3 sequence: CAISRGSNEKLFF. The DNA for the CDR3 is TGTGCCATCAGCAGGGGATCTAATGAAAAACTGTTTTTT.

This clone came up once. The gene calls are TRBV19 and TRBJ1-1, with a possible D match to TRBD1 (5 bases). Trimming removed 6 bases from V and 1 base from J, with 12 bases in between. Germline CDR1 LNHDA, CDR2 SQIVND (reference sequence). This CDR3 is built from 14 residues. In nucleotides, the CDR3 is TGTGCCAGTAGCCTCGGGGGGGGGAACACTGAAGCTTTCTTT. This gives the protein CASSLGGGNTEAFF.

The CDR3 DNA is TGTGCCACCAGCAGAGATGACGTCCGGGACAGGGGCTCCGAGCAGTACTTC. Its protein is CATSRDDVRDRGSEQYF. This chain links TRBV15 with TRBJ2-7, with 10 bases that match TRBD1. Germline loops: CDR1 LNHNV, CDR2 YYDKDF (reference sequence). The CDR3 is 17 amino acids. V was pared by 0 bases and J by 6 bases, with 11 bases of the junction left unmatched.

This chain connects TRBV28 to TRBJ2-6, with 8 bases that match TRBD2. From germline, CDR1 is MDHEN and CDR2 SYDVKM. Losses at the gene ends were 5 bases for V and 2 bases for J; bases not matched to a gene: 2. The CDR3 runs to 15 residues. The CDR3 nucleotides read TGTGCCAGCAGTCCGGGAGGGCCTGGGGCCAACGTCCTGACTTTC. Protein product: CASSPGGPGANVLTF.

This chain links TRBV23-1 with TRBJ1-6; tentative D call: TRBD1 (6 bases). TRBV23-1 has ORF status, its function being uncertain. The V and J ends lost 3 bases and 2 bases respectively, with 14 bases between them. This CDR3 has 17 amino acids. The DNA of the CDR3 is TGCGCCAGCAGTCACTCTACAGGGCGAACCTATAATTCACCCCTCCACTTT. It translates to CASSHSTGRTYNSPLHF.

The chain couples TRBV9 to TRBJ2-1, with TRBD2 as a possible D gene (6 bases). CDR1 SGDLS and CDR2 YYNGEE come from the germline V gene. Trimming took 0 bases from V and 4 from J, leaving 11 bases between them. The length of the CDR3 is 15 residues. CDR3 in amino acids: CASSVAGDFYNEQFF. Here the CDR3 DNA reads TGTGCCAGCAGCGTAGCGGGAGACTTTTACAATGAGCAGTTCTTC.